One sample yielded the 26 T cell receptor beta chains listed below, sequenced in a study of T-cell reconstitution after alpha-beta-depleted transplantation in children. TCRbeta library preparation incorporated unique molecular identifiers. A single record per CDR3 protein comes from TCRdb applying MiXCR to the PCR reads. The sample consists of some 290,000 distinct CDR3 sequences, approximately 23% of them appearing once. The material was PBMCs, mostly from graft donor cells, obtained 180 days after TCRalphabeta/CD19-depleted stem cell transplant. The origin of the receptors is a male patient under 18 who had a stem cell transplant for acute lymphoblastic leukemia, so the T cells may come from the graft donor.

This chain links TRBV12-3 or TRBV12-4 with TRBJ2-5, with D possibly TRBD1 on 6 matching bases. V was cut by 5 bases and J by 2 bases, with 12 bases left in between. The CDR3 is made up of 14 amino acids. The chain's CDR3 is CASSLRGTQETQYF. CDR3 bases: TGTGCCAGCAGTCTCCGAGGGACACAAGAGACCCAGTACTTC.

The chain employs TRBV29-1 and TRBJ1-1, with TRBD1 matching 8 bases. CDR1 and CDR2 from the germline V gene are SQVTM and ANQGSEA. The CDR3 totals 15 residues. V trimming: 3 bases; J trimming: 1 base; junction bases outside the gene matches: 7. In DNA, the CDR3 is TGCAGCGTTGAGGTCAGGGGGCGCCGGAACACTGAAGCTTTCTTT. This sequence encodes CSVEVRGRRNTEAFF.

The chain uses TRBV27 and TRBJ2-7; 8 positions match TRBD1. CDR1 is MNHEY and CDR2 is SMNVEV in the germline V gene (reference sequence). Trimming took 5 bases from V and 3 from J; bases not matched to a gene: 9. The CDR3 contains 15 residues. DNA for the CDR3: TGTGCCAGCAGTGCCCGTTTGACAGGGGTCTACGAGCAGTACTTC. Its protein product is CASSARLTGVYEQYF.

This chain uses TRBV2 with TRBJ2-7; 10 bases are shared with TRBD1. The V and J ends lost 8 bases and 7 bases, in that order; junction bases with no gene match: 14. CDR1 SNHLY and CDR2 FYNNEI come from the germline V gene. The CDR3 runs 15 residues. The CDR3 nucleotides read TGTGCCAGCTTAGAATGGACAGGGGGAACGGATGAGCAGTACTTC. This translates into CASLEWTGGTDEQYF.

This chain's CDR3 is CASSNRAMGEQFF. The CDR3 DNA reads as TGTGCCAGTAGTAACAGGGCGATGGGTGAGCAGTTCTTC. The rearrangement joins TRBV19 to TRBJ2-1; possibly TRBD1 for D (6 bases). Trimming stripped 4 bases from V and 9 bases from J, with 13 bases between. Germline V gene sequence: CDR1 LNHDA, CDR2 SQIVND (reference sequence). The CDR3 length is 13 residues.

The chain has TRBV20-1 and TRBJ2-1; no reliable D call. CDR3 length: 13 residues. Trimming took 3 bases from V and 4 from J, leaving 10 bases between them. Germline values: CDR1 DFQATT, CDR2 SNEGSKA (reference sequence). DNA of the CDR3: TGCAGTGCTAGGCAGACGGCTTACAATGAGCAGTTCTTC. Its translation is CSARQTAYNEQFF.

This sequence joins TRBV11-2 and TRBJ2-2, with 13 bases lining up with TRBD2. The ends lost 5 bases at V and 7 bases at J; junction bases unmatched: 16. The length of the CDR3 is 19 residues. Germline V gene sequence: CDR1 SGHAT, CDR2 FQNNGV. This CDR3 reads CASSAEKRGLAGINGELFF. The CDR3 DNA follows: TGTGCCAGCAGCGCCGAAAAAAGGGGACTAGCGGGAATAAACGGGGAGCTGTTTTTT.

The rearrangement links TRBV20-1 to TRBJ2-5; possibly TRBD1 for D (5 bases). CDR1 and CDR2 from the germline V gene are DFQATT and SNEGSKA (reference sequence). This CDR3 contains 13 residues. V dropped 4 bases and J dropped 7 bases, with 16 bases sitting between them. Here the CDR3 DNA reads TGCAGTGCTACTTTGCAGGGCCAGGGGACCCAGTACTTC. This sequence encodes CSATLQGQGTQYF.

The V and J genes are TRBV5-1 and TRBJ2-2; D call uncertain. V gave up 1 base and J gave up 2 bases, with 9 bases separating them. Germline values: CDR1 SGHRS, CDR2 YFSETQ. The CDR3 is made up of 15 amino acids. CDR3 coding DNA: TGCGCCAGCAGCTTGAACCGTGCTAACACCGGGGAGCTGTTTTTT. Translating it yields CASSLNRANTGELFF.

The chain combines TRBV2 with TRBJ1-1; D call uncertain. The CDR3 spans 14 residues. Deletions cut 7 bases from V and 7 bases from J, with 19 bases between. CDR1 and CDR2 (germline): SNHLY, FYNNEI. CDR3 protein: CASTPPRPGIEAFF. In nucleotides, the CDR3 is TGTGCCAGCACCCCACCCCGGCCCGGAATTGAAGCTTTCTTT.

This clonotype has only one observation. The chain carries TRBV11-2 and TRBJ1-1, with a possible D match to TRBD1 (5 bases). The CDR3 consists of 14 residues. Trimming took 3 bases from V and 5 from J, leaving 13 bases between them. Germline CDR1 reads SGHAT; CDR2 reads FQNNGV. This CDR3 reads CASSFVGRGTEAFF. The CDR3 DNA is TGTGCCAGCAGCTTTGTTGGAAGGGGAACTGAAGCTTTCTTT.

There are many counts of this clonotype. This sequence joins TRBV20-1 and TRBJ1-1, with 7 bases aligning to TRBD1. Unmatched junction bases numbered 4, after V lost 1 base and J lost 5 bases. In germline, CDR1 is DFQATT, CDR2 SNEGSKA (reference sequence). The CDR3 sequence is 13 residues long. The CDR3 sequence is CSARVARGTEAFF. The CDR3 nucleotides read TGCAGTGCTAGAGTGGCCAGGGGGACTGAAGCTTTCTTT.

A few counts support this clonotype. The J gene is TRBJ2-3, the V gene TRBV10-3, with D possibly matching TRBD2 (6 bases). This CDR3 is 15 amino acids long. Trimming cost V 4 bases and J 1 base, with 12 bases left between them. The germline gives CDR1 ENHRY, CDR2 SYGVKD. CDR3 coding DNA: TGTGCCATCAGTGGGTTTGGCGGGGGCACAGATACGCAGTATTTT. This sequence encodes CAISGFGGGTDTQYF.

This clonotype was counted a few times. The CDR3 loop is CASSLLAGLDTQYF. CDR3 DNA: TGTGCCAGCAGCTTGTTAGCGGGGCTAGATACGCAGTATTTT. The chain is built from TRBV7-3 and TRBJ2-3, with TRBD2 matching over 8 bases. The CDR3 has 14 residues. Germline assignment: CDR1 SGHTA and CDR2 FQGTGA. V was clipped by 3 bases and J by 5 bases; unmatched bases: 4.

This sequence joins TRBV20-1 and TRBJ2-1; TRBD2 matches at 7 bases. Unmatched junction bases numbered 6, after V lost 3 bases and J lost 4 bases. Per germline, CDR1 DFQATT and CDR2 SNEGSKA (reference sequence). CDR3 length equals 14 residues. The CDR3 is CSASDREAYNEQFF. The CDR3 DNA sequence: TGCAGTGCTAGTGACCGGGAGGCTTACAATGAGCAGTTCTTC.

This clonotype has only a few counts. This chain connects TRBV7-2 to TRBJ2-4; TRBD2 might be the D (6 bases). Germline V gene sequence: CDR1 SGHTA, CDR2 FQGNSA. The CDR3 spans 13 residues. Trimming removed 1 base at V and 8 bases at J, with 9 bases between. The CDR3 DNA is TGTGCCAGCAGCTTAGGGGGAGGCGACATTCAGTACTTC. The encoded protein is CASSLGGGDIQYF.

In the case of this clonotype: Mismatch with germline at one junction end may stem from a read error. The chain carries TRBV9 and TRBJ2-3; D is possibly TRBD1 or TRBD2 (5 bases each). Germline CDR1 SGDLS, CDR2 YYNGEE. CDR3 length equals 16 residues. In DNA form, the CDR3 reads TGTGCCAGCAGCGTGACGGGGCGTCGCGGCACAGATATGCAGTATTTT. Amino acids: CASSVTGRRGTDMQYF.

The chain is built from TRBV7-7 and TRBJ2-1; D possibly corresponds to TRBD1 (6 bases). The CDR3 has 16 residues. Germline CDR1 and CDR2: SSHAT and FNYEAQ (reference sequence). The V and J ends lost 1 base and 4 bases respectively, with 14 bases between them. CDR3 nucleotide sequence: TGTGCCAGCAGCTTAGTAGTGGGACAATCTTACAATGAGCAGTTCTTC. Its protein is CASSLVVGQSYNEQFF.

The V gene is TRBV12-3 or TRBV12-4, the J gene TRBJ2-7, with D unclear. The CDR3 runs to 13 residues. The germline V and J ends were trimmed by 4 bases and 0 bases, with 7 bases remaining between them. The CDR3 bases are TGTGCCAGCAGTTCGGCAGTCTCCTACGAGCAGTACTTC. Its translation is CASSSAVSYEQYF.

This clonotype was counted only a few times. CDR3 nucleotides: TGCGCCAGCAGCCAGGAGGGAGAGCGTACCCAGTACTTC. Amino acids: CASSQEGERTQYF. The chain has TRBV4-1 and TRBJ2-5; possible D gene TRBD2, 6 bases. From germline, CDR1 is MGHRA and CDR2 YSYEKL. The CDR3 covers 13 residues. V was pared by 3 bases and J by 8 bases, with 13 bases between.

This clonotype was seen ten or more times. V usage is TRBV5-1 and J usage is TRBJ2-1; 10 bases line up with TRBD1. CDR3 length equals 13 residues. The V gene's germline CDR1 is SGHRS and CDR2 YFSETQ. V shed 4 bases, J shed 7 bases, and the junction held 2 bases outside the gene matches. As DNA, the CDR3 is TGCGCCAGCAGCCTGGACAGGGGGAATGAGCAGTTCTTC. This encodes CASSLDRGNEQFF.

The chain uses TRBV3-1 and TRBJ2-1; 15 bases align to TRBD2. There are 17 residues in the CDR3. Germline CDR1 is LGHDT and CDR2 is YNNKEL (reference sequence). The junction had 6 bases not matched to a gene; V was cut back by 2 bases and J by 7 bases. CDR3 amino acids: CASSQMGGTSGRNEQFF. The CDR3 coding sequence is TGTGCCAGCAGCCAAATGGGGGGGACTAGCGGGAGGAATGAGCAGTTCTTC.

This sequence joins TRBV7-2 and TRBJ2-1, with no clear D. V was pared by 1 base and J by 6 bases, with 7 bases between. CDR3 size: 13 residues. Germline values: CDR1 SGHTA, CDR2 FQGNSA. CDR3 loop: CASSLGLSNEQFF. CDR3 in DNA: TGTGCCAGCAGCTTAGGGCTATCCAATGAGCAGTTCTTC.

This chain connects TRBV9 to TRBJ2-1, with 10 positions matching TRBD1. CDR1 is SGDLS, CDR2 YYNGEE, per germline. Trimming at V came to 0 bases and at J to 8 bases, leaving 17 bases not matched to a gene. CDR3 length equals 19 residues. The CDR3 region has the DNA TGTGCCAGCAGCGTAGAAGGTGAACCAGGGACAGGGGAGCGGCATGAGCAGTTCTTC. Its protein is CASSVEGEPGTGERHEQFF. Drawing the rest from reference TRBV9 and TRBJ2-1, the complete variable domain is DSGVTQTPKHLITATGQRVTLRCSPRSGDLSVYWYQQSLDQGLQFLIQYYNGEERAKGNILERFSAQQFPDLHSELNLSSLELGDSALYFCASSVEGEPGTGERHEQFFGPGTRLTVL.

This clonotype is medium-sized in the sample. V is TRBV5-5 and J is TRBJ2-1, with TRBD2 matching over 12 bases. This CDR3 region has 17 residues. CDR1 and CDR2 (germline): SGHKS, YYEKEE (reference sequence). Trimming removed 3 bases from V and 9 bases from J; junction bases left unmatched: 13. CDR3 sequence reads: CASSSSGRAGVLGEQFF. DNA of the CDR3: TGTGCCAGCAGCTCTAGCGGGAGGGCCGGAGTTCTGGGTGAGCAGTTCTTC.

CDR3 nucleotides: TGCAGTGCTAGAGGCGGAGGGACTAGCAGGGCCGGGGAGCTGTTTTTT. Protein sequence: CSARGGGTSRAGELFF. The gene calls are TRBV20-1 and TRBJ2-2; TRBD2 matches 9 bases. This CDR3 is 16 amino acids long. Trimming removed 1 base from V and 6 bases from J; junction bases left unmatched: 9. Germline values: CDR1 DFQATT, CDR2 SNEGSKA (reference sequence).